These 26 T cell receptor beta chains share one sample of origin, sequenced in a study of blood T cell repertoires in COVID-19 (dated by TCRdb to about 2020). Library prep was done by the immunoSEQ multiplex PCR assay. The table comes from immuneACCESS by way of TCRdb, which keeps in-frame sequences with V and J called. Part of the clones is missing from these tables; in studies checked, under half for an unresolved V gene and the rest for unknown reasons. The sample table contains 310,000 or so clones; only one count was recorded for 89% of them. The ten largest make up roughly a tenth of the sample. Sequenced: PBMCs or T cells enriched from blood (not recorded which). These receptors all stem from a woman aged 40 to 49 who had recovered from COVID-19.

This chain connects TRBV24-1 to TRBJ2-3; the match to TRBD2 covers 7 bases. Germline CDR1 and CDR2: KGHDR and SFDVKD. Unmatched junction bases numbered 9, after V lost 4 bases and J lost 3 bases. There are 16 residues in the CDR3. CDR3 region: CATSDPKAGETDTQYF. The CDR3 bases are TGTGCCACCAGTGACCCCAAGGCGGGAGAGACAGATACGCAGTATTTT.

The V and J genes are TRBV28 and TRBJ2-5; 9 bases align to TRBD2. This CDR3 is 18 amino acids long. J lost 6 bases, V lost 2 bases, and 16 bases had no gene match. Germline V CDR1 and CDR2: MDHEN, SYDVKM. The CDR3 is CASSLAGTSRSFQQTQYF. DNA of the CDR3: TGTGCCAGCAGTTTAGCCGGGACTAGCCGCTCGTTTCAACAGACCCAGTACTTC.

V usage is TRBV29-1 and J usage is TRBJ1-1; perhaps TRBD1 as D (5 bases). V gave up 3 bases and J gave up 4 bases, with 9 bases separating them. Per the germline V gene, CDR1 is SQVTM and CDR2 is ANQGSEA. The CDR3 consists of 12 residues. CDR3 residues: CSVDPGGTEAFF. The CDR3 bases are TGCAGCGTTGATCCGGGGGGCACTGAAGCTTTCTTT.

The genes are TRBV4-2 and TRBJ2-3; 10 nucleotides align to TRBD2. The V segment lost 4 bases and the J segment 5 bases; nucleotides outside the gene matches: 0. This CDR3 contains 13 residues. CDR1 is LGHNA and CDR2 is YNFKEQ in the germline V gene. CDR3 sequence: CASSRTSGDTQYF. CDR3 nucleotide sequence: TGTGCCAGCAGCCGGACTAGCGGAGATACGCAGTATTTT.

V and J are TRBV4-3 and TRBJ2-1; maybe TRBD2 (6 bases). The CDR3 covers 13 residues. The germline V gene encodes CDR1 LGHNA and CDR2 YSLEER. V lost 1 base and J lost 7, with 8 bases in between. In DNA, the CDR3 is TGCGCCAGCAGCCAAGGGGCGGGGAATGAGCAGTTCTTC. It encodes CASSQGAGNEQFF.

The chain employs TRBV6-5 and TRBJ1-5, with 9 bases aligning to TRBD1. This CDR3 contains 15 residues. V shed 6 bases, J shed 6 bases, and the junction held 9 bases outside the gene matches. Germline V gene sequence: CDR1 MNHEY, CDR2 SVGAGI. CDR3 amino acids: CASRSGTGMGQPQHF. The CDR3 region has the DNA TGTGCCAGCAGATCCGGGACAGGGATGGGTCAGCCCCAGCATTTT.

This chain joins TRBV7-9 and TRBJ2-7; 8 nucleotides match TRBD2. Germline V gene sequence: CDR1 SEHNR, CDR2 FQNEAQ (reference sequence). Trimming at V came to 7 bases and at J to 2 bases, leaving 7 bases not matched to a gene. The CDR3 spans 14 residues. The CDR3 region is CASTDREGPYEQYF. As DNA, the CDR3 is TGTGCCAGCACTGATCGGGAGGGCCCCTACGAGCAGTACTTC.

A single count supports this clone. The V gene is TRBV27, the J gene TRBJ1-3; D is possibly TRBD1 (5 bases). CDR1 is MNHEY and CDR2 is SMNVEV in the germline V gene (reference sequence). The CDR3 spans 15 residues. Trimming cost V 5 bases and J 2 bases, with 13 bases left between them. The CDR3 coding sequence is TGTGCCAGCAGTCAAGGACAATCCCCTGGAAACACCATATATTTT. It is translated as CASSQGQSPGNTIYF.

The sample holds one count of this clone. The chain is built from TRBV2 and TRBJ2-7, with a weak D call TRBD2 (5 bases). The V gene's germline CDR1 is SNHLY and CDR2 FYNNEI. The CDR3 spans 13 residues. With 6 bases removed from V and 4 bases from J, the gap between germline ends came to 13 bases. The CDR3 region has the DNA TGTGCCAGCAGAAGGACGGGATCGTACGAGCAGTACTTC. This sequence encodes CASRRTGSYEQYF. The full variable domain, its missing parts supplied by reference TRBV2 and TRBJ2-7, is EPEVTQTPSHQVTQMGQEVILRCVPISNHLYFYWYRQILGQKVEFLVSFYNNEISEKSEIFDDQFSVERPDGSNFTLKIRSTKLEDSAMYFCASRRTGSYEQYFGPGTRLTVT.

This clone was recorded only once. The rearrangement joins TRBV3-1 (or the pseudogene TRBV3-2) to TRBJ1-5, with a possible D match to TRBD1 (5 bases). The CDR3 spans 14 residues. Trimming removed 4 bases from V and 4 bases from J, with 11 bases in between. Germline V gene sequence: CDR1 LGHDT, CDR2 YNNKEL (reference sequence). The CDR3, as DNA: TGTGCCAGCAGCCTCGGGGGGGGGAATCAGCCCCAGCATTTT. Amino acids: CASSLGGGNQPQHF.

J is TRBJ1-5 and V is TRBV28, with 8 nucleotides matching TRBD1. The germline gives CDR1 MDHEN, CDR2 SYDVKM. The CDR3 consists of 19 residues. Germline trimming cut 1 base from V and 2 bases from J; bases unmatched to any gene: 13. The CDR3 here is CASSLLPGGNMGGNQPQHF. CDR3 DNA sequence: TGTGCCAGCAGTTTATTGCCAGGGGGCAATATGGGTGGCAATCAGCCCCAGCATTTT.

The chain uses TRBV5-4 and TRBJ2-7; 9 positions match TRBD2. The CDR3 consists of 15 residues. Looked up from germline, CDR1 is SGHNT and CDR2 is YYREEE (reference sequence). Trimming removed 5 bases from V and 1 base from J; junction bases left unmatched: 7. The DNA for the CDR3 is TGTGCCAGCAGACCCGCGGGGGGGCATTCCTACGAGCAGTACTTC. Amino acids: CASRPAGGHSYEQYF.

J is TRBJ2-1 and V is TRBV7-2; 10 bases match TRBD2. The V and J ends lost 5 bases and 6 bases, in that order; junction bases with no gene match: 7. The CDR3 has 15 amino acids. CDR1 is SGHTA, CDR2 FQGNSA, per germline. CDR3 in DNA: TGTGCCAGCAGCATTGATAGCGGGGGGTTCAATGAGCAGTTCTTC. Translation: CASSIDSGGFNEQFF.

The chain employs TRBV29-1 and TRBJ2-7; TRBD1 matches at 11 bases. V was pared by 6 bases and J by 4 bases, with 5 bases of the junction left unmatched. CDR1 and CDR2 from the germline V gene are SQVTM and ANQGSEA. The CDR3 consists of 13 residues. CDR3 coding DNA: TGCAGCGTCGCTGGACAGGGGGCATACGAGCAGTACTTC. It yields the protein CSVAGQGAYEQYF.

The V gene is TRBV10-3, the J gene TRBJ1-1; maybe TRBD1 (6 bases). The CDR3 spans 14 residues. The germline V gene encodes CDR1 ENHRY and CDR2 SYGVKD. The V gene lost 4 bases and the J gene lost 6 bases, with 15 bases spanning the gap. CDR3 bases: TGTGCCATCAGTGCATCGGGGGGGGGCGCTGAAGCTTTCTTT. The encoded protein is CAISASGGGAEAFF.

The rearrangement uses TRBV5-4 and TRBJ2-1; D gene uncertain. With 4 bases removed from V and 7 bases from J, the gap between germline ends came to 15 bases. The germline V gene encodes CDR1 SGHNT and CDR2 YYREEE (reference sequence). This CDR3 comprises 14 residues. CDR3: CASSVGSSGNEQFF. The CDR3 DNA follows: TGTGCCAGCAGCGTCGGGTCCTCTGGAAATGAGCAGTTCTTC.

The CDR3 region is CASSPGLGGAYEQYF. CDR3 sequence (DNA): TGTGCCAGCAGCCCGGGACTAGGAGGGGCCTACGAGCAGTACTTC. The chain employs TRBV7-3 and TRBJ2-7; TRBD2 agrees at 8 bases. The CDR3 runs to 15 residues. Trimming cost V 5 bases and J 2 bases; bases outside gene matches: 8. Per the germline V gene, CDR1 is SGHTA and CDR2 is FQGTGA.

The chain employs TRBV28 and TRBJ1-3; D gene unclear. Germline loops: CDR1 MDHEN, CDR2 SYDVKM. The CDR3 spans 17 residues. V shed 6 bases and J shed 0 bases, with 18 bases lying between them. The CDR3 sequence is CASSSINFPHSGNTIYF. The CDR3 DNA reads TGTGCCAGCAGCTCCATAAACTTCCCCCACTCTGGAAACACCATATATTTT.

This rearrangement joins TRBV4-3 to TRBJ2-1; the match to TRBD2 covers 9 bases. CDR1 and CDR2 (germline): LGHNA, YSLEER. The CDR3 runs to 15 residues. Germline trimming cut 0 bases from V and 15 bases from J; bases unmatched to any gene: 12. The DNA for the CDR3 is TGCGCCAGCAGCCAAGATGAAGCCGCGGGGGGGCCACTGTTCTTC. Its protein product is CASSQDEAAGGPLFF.

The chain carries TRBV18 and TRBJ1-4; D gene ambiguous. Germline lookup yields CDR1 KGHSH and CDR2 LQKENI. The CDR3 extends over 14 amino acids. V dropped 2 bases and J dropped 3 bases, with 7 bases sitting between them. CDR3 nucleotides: TGTGCCAGCTCACCAGTCATGTCTAATGAAAAACTGTTTTTT. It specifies CASSPVMSNEKLFF.

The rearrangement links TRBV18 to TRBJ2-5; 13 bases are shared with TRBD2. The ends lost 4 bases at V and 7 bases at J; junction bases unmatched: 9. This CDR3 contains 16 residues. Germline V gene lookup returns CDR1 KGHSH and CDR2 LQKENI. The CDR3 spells CASSLGLAGPLGTQYF. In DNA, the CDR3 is TGTGCCAGCTCACTGGGACTAGCGGGACCCTTAGGGACCCAGTACTTC.

Written as DNA, the CDR3 is TGCGCCAGCAGTGAGGGAGGTAGAGAAGCTAATGAAAAACTGTTTTTT. Translated: CASSEGGREANEKLFF. This chain links TRBV10-1 with TRBJ1-4; D unclear. Germline loops: CDR1 WNHNN, CDR2 SYGVQD (reference sequence). The germline V and J ends were trimmed by 2 bases and 3 bases, with 13 bases remaining between them. The CDR3 consists of 16 residues.

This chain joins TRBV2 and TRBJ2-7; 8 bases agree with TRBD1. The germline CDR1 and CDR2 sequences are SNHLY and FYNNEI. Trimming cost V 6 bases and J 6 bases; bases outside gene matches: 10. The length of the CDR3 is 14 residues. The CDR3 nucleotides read TGTGCCAGCAGAGCTGACAGGGGAGGACCCGAGCAGTACTTC. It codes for CASRADRGGPEQYF. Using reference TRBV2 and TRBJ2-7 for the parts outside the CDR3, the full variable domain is EPEVTQTPSHQVTQMGQEVILRCVPISNHLYFYWYRQILGQKVEFLVSFYNNEISEKSEIFDDQFSVERPDGSNFTLKIRSTKLEDSAMYFCASRADRGGPEQYFGPGTRLTVT.

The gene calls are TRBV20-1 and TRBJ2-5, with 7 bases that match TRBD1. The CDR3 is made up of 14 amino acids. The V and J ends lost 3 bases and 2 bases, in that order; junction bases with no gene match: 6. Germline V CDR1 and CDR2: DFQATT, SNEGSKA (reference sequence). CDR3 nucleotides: TGCAGTGCTAGTTCTTCAGGGGGACAAGAGACCCAGTACTTC. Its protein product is CSASSSGGQETQYF.

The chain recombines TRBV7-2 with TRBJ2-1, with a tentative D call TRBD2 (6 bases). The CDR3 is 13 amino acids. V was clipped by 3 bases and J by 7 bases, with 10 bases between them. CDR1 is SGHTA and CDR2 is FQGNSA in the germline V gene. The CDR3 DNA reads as TGTGCCAGCAGCTTCACGGGGGTAAATGAGCAGTTCTTC. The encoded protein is CASSFTGVNEQFF. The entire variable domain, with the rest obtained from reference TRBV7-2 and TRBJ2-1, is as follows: GAGVSQSPSNKVTEKGKDVELRCDPISGHTALYWYRQSLGQGLEFLIYFQGNSAPDKSGLPSDRFSAERTGGSVSTLTIQRTQQEDSAVYLCASSFTGVNEQFFGPGTRLTVL.

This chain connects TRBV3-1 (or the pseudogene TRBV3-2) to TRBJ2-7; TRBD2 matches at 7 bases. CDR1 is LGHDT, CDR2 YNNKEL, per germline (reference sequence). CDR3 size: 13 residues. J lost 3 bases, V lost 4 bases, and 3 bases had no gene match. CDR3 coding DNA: TGTGCCAGCAGCCCAGGACTAGACTACGAGCAGTACTTC. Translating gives CASSPGLDYEQYF.